A single T cell receptor (beta chain) is shown here with its context. What it binds is unknown. The validation cohort, a group of 130 or so subjects, included the donors and was separate from the roughly 600-subject first cohort. This entry is derived from a study of cytomegalovirus exposure and HLA in healthy donors. Study-level findings and limits: Published work reported that the classifier diagnosed cytomegalovirus status with high specificity and sensitivity. In vitro assays verified that three CMV-associated chains recognized CMV antigens specifically. While the bulk of TCR sequences proved rare, some public TCRs turned up in many donors.

Sequencing used immunoSEQ multiplex PCR; TCRdb keeps in-frame clones, though not all of them. The repertoire includes tens of thousands of clones, around 95% of them detected once, and approximately 1.3% sits in the top ten. The CDR3 is 15 amino acids. The germline V gene encodes CDR1 MNHNS and CDR2 SASEGT. V was pared by 6 bases and J by 4 bases, with 18 bases between. Material for sequencing was PBMCs. The V gene is TRBV6-1, the J gene TRBJ2-5; the D gene is possibly TRBD1 (5 bases). This TCR came from a young man in good health and CMV-seropositive. As DNA, the CDR3 is TGTGCCAGCAGGCCACGGACACGGAGAGGAGAGACCCAGTACTTC. Translating it yields CASRPRTRRGETQYF.